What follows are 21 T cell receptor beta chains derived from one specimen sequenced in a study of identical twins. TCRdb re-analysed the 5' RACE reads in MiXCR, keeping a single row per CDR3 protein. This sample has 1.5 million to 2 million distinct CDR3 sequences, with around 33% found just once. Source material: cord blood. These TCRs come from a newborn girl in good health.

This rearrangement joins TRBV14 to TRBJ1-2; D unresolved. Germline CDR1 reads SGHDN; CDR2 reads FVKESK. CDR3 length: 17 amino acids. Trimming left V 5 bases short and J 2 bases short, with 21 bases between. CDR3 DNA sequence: TGTGCCAGCAGCGACCGGCCAAGAGAGTTCGGGAACTATGGCTACACCTTC. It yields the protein CASSDRPREFGNYGYTF. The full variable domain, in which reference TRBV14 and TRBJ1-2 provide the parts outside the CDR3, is EAGVTQFPSHSVIEKGQTVTLRCDPISGHDNLYWYRRVMGKEIKFLLHFVKESKQDESGMPNNRFLAERTGGTYSTLKVQPAELEDSGVYFCASSDRPREFGNYGYTFGSGTRLTVV.

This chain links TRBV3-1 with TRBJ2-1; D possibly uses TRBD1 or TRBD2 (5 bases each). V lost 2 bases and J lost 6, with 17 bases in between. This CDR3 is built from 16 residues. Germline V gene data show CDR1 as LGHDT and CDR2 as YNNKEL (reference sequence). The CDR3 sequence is CASSQTRTGPRNEQFF. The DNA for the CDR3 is TGTGCCAGCAGCCAAACGAGGACGGGGCCTCGCAATGAGCAGTTCTTC.

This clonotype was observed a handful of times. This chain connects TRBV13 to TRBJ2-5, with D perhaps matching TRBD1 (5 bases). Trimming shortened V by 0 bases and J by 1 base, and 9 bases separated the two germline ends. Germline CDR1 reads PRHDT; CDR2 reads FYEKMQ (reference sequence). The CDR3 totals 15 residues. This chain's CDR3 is CASSLGLQAQETQYF. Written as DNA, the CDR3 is TGTGCCAGCAGCTTAGGCCTACAGGCCCAAGAGACCCAGTACTTC.

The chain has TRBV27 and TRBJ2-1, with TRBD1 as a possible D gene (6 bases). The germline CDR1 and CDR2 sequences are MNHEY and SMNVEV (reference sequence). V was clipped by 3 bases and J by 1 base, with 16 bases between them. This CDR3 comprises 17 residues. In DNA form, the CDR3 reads TGTGCCAGCAGTTTTACGCTAGGGACAAGGTCCTACAATGAGCAGTTCTTC. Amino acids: CASSFTLGTRSYNEQFF.

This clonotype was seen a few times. In DNA, the CDR3 is TGTGCCAGCAGCCCGGGACAGGGGGCGCGAAGAAGAGAAAAACTGTTTTTT. It specifies CASSPGQGARRREKLFF. The chain carries TRBV11-2 and TRBJ1-4; 12 positions agree with TRBD1. Germline V lookup: CDR1 SGHAT, CDR2 FQNNGV. The CDR3 covers 17 residues. After removal of 5 bases from V and 8 bases from J, the junction contained 12 bases not matched to a gene.

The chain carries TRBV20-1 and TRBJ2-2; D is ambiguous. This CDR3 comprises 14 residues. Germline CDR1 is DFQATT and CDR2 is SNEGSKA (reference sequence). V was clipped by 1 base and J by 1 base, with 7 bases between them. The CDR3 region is CSARVYRNTGELFF. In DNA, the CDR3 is TGCAGTGCTAGAGTCTACAGGAACACCGGGGAGCTGTTTTTT.

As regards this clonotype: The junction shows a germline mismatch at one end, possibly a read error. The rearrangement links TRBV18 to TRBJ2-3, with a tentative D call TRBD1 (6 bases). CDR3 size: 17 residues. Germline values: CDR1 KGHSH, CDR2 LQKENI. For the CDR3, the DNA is TGTGCCTGCTCACCGTTTTCTGCAGGGGCTAGCACAGATACGCAGTATTTT. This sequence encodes CACSPFSAGASTDTQYF.

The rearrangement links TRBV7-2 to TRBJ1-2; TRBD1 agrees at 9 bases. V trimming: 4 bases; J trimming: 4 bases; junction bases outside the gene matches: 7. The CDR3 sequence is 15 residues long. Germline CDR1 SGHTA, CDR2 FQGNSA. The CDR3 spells CASSWGTGLAYGYTF. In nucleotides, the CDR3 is TGTGCCAGCAGCTGGGGGACAGGGCTTGCCTATGGCTACACCTTC.

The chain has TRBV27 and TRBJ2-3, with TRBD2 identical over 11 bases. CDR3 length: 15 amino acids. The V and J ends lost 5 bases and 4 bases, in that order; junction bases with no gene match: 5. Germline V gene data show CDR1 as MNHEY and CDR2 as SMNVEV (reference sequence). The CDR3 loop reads CASSPTTSGADTQYF. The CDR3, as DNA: TGTGCCAGCAGTCCGACGACTAGCGGGGCAGATACGCAGTATTTT.

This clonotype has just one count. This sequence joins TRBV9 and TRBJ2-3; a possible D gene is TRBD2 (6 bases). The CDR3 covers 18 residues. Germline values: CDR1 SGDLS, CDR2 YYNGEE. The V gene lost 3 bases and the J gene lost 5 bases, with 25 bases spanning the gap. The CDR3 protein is CASSARGREILSGDTQYF. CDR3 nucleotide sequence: TGTGCCAGCAGCGCCCGGGGGAGAGAAATACTTAGCGGAGATACGCAGTATTTT. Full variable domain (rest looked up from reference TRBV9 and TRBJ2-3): DSGVTQTPKHLITATGQRVTLRCSPRSGDLSVYWYQQSLDQGLQFLIQYYNGEERAKGNILERFSAQQFPDLHSELNLSSLELGDSALYFCASSARGREILSGDTQYFGPGTRLTVL.

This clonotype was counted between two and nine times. CDR3 amino acids: CANRLTGWGNQPQHF. The DNA of the CDR3 is TGTGCCAACCGTCTAACAGGGTGGGGCAATCAGCCCCAGCATTTT. The V call is TRBV6-4, the J call TRBJ1-5; perhaps TRBD1 as D (6 bases). Germline assignment: CDR1 MRHNA and CDR2 SNTAGT. V was clipped by 10 bases and J by 2 bases, with 18 bases between them. This CDR3 has 15 amino acids.

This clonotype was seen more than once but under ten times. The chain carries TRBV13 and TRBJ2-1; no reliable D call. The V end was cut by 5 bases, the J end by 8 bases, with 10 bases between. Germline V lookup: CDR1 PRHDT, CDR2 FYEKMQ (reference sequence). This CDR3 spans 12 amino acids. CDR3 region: CASSPVRDEQFF. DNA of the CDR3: TGTGCCAGCAGCCCCGTCCGGGATGAGCAGTTCTTC.

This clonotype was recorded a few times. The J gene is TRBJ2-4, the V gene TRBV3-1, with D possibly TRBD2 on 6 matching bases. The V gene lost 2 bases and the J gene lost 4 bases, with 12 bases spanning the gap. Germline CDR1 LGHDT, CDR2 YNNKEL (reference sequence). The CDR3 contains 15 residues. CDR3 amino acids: CASSQQGGGKNIQYF. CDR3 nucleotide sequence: TGTGCCAGCAGCCAACAGGGAGGAGGAAAAAACATTCAGTACTTC.

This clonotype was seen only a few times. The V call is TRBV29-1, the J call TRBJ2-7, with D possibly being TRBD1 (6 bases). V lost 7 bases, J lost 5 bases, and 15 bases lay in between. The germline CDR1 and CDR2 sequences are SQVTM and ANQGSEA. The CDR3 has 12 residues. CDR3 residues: CSALQGADEQYF. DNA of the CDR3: TGCAGCGCTTTACAGGGAGCGGACGAGCAGTACTTC.

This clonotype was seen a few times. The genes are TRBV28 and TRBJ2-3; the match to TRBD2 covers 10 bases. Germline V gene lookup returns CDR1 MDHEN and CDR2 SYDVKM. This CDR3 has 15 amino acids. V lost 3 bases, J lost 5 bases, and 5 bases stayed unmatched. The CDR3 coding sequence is TGTGCCAGCAGTTTTTTCCCTAGCGGGGGAGATACGCAGTATTTT. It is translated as CASSFFPSGGDTQYF. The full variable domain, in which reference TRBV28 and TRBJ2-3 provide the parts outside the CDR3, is DVKVTQSSRYLVKRTGEKVFLECVQDMDHENMFWYRQDPGLGLRLIYFSYDVKMKEKGDIPEGYSVSREKKERFSLILESASTNQTSMYLCASSFFPSGGDTQYFGPGTRLTVL.

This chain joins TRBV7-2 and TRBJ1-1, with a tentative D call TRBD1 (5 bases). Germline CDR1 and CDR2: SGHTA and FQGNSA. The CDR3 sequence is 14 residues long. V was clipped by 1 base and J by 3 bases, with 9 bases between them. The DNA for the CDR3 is TGTGCCAGCAGCTTAGTCCAGGGAGACACTGAAGCTTTCTTT. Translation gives CASSLVQGDTEAFF.

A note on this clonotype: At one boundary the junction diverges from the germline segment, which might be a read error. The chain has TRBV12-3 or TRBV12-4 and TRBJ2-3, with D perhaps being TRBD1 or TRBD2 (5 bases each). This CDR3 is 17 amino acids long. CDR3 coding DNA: TGTGCCAGCAGTTTATGTGGGACCTTCCTCTGCACAGATATGCAGTATTTT. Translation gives CASSLCGTFLCTDMQYF.

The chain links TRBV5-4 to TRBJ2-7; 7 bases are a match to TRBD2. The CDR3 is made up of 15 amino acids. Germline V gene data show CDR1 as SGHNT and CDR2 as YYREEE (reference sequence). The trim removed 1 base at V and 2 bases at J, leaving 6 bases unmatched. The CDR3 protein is CASSLWAGAPYEQYF. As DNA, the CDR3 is TGTGCCAGCAGCTTGTGGGCGGGAGCTCCCTACGAGCAGTACTTC.

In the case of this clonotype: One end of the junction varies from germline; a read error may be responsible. CDR3 DNA sequence: TGTGCCAGCAGCTTAGGACTAGCGGTGTACTACAATGGGCAGTTCTTC. Amino acid sequence: CASSLGLAVYYNGQFF. V is TRBV11-2 and J is TRBJ2-1, with TRBD2 matching over 9 bases. The CDR3 is 16 residues long. Germline values: CDR1 SGHAT, CDR2 FQNNGV.

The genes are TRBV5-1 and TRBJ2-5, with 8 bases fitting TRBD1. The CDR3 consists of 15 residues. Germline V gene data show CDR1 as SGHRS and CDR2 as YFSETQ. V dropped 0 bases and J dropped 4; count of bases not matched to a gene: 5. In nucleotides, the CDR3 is TGCGCCAGCAGCTTGGAACCCAGGGGGCGAGAGACCCAGTACTTC. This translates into CASSLEPRGRETQYF. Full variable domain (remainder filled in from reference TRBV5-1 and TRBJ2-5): KAGVTQTPRYLIKTRGQQVTLSCSPISGHRSVSWYQQTPGQGLQFLFEYFSETQRNKGNFPGRFSGRQFSNSRSEMNVSTLELGDSALYLCASSLEPRGRETQYFGPGTRLLVL.

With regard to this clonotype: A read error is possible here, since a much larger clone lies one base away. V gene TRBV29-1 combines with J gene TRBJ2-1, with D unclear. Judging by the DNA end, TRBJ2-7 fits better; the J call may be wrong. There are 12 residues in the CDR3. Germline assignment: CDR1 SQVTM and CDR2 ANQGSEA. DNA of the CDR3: TGCAGCGTTGGGGCTAGTTACAATGAGCAGTACTTC. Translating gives CSVGASYNEQYF.